One sample yielded the 12 T cell receptor beta chains listed below, sequenced in a study of blood T cell repertoires in COVID-19. Sequencing was performed with immunoSEQ multiplex PCR; in TCRdb, only in-frame clones are kept and a portion is missing. The sample holds about 140,000 clones, under 90% seen once. The specimen was peripheral blood. These TCRs come from a human donor in a cohort sampled during active COVID-19.

As for this clone: The junction shows a germline mismatch at one end, possibly a read error. The chain joins TRBV5-1 to TRBJ2-1, with TRBD2 as a possible D gene (6 bases). The CDR3 runs 16 residues. Germline CDR1 and CDR2: SGHRS and YFSETQ. The CDR3 sequence is CASTLGLRDSHNEQFF. The DNA for the CDR3 is TGCGCCAGCACCTTGGGTCTTCGGGACTCTCACAATGAGCAGTTCTTC.

The chain is built from TRBV4-2 and TRBJ2-2, with TRBD2 matching 13 bases. Germline assignment: CDR1 LGHNA and CDR2 YNFKEQ. This CDR3 region has 18 residues. The trim removed 4 bases at V and 4 bases at J, leaving 9 bases unmatched. The CDR3 loop reads CASSLLAGGPSTTGELFF. Written as DNA, the CDR3 is TGTGCCAGCAGCCTACTAGCGGGAGGGCCCTCGACCACCGGGGAGCTGTTTTTT.

V usage is TRBV3-1 (or the pseudogene TRBV3-2) and J usage is TRBJ2-3; maybe TRBD2 (6 bases). The CDR3 extends over 17 amino acids. V lost 0 bases to trimming and J lost 2 bases, with 15 bases between them. From germline, CDR1 is LGHDT and CDR2 YNNKEL (reference sequence). The CDR3 reads CASSQESVAAFTDTQYF. CDR3 in DNA: TGTGCCAGCAGCCAAGAGTCGGTAGCGGCCTTCACAGATACGCAGTATTTT.

The chain's CDR3 is CASLAPVGETQYF. The CDR3 region has the DNA TGTGCCAGTTTAGCACCCGTTGGCGAGACCCAGTACTTC. This chain uses TRBV28 with TRBJ2-5; no reliable D call. CDR1 is MDHEN and CDR2 is SYDVKM in the germline V gene. The V end was cut by 9 bases, the J end by 5 bases, with 16 bases between. This CDR3 spans 13 amino acids. The complete variable domain, with remaining parts taken from reference TRBV28 and TRBJ2-5, reads DVKVTQSSRYLVKRTGEKVFLECVQDMDHENMFWYRQDPGLGLRLIYFSYDVKMKEKGDIPEGYSVSREKKERFSLILESASTNQTSMYLCASLAPVGETQYFGPGTRLLVL.

This chain connects TRBV5-8 to TRBJ2-2; weak D call: TRBD2 (5 bases). V lost 4 bases and J lost 4, with 11 bases in between. This CDR3 spans 14 amino acids. CDR1 and CDR2 (germline): SGHTS, YDEGEE. CDR3 DNA: TGTGCCAGCAGCCTAGCAGGTAGCACCGGGGAGCTGTTTTTT. This translates into CASSLAGSTGELFF.

The chain recombines TRBV28 with TRBJ2-7; 8 nucleotides agree with TRBD2. V lost 3 bases, J lost 3 bases, and 4 bases stayed unmatched. This CDR3 is built from 14 residues. Germline CDR1 and CDR2: MDHEN and SYDVKM. The CDR3 loop is CASSFGLAGYEQYF. Here the CDR3 DNA reads TGTGCCAGCAGTTTCGGACTAGCCGGCTACGAGCAGTACTTC.

The chain joins TRBV21-1 to TRBJ2-2; the D call TRBD2 from the table was never checked on the DNA. TRBV21-1 is recorded as a pseudogene. The CDR3 sequence is 18 residues long. CDR3 bases: TGTGCCAGCAGCACCCGCCTAGCGCCAGTCATCAACACCGGGGAGCTGTTTTTT. Translated, it gives CASSTRLAPVINTGELFF.

This clone was seen just once. This chain links TRBV3-1 (or the pseudogene TRBV3-2) with TRBJ2-1; 7 nucleotides line up with TRBD2. The germline CDR1 and CDR2 sequences are LGHDT and YNNKEL (reference sequence). The CDR3 runs to 14 residues. The V segment lost 1 base and the J segment 9 bases; nucleotides outside the gene matches: 6. The CDR3 coding sequence is TGTGCCAGCAGCCAAGCGAGGAGCGGGGCTGAGCAGTTCTTC. Its protein is CASSQARSGAEQFF.

V is TRBV9 and J is TRBJ2-7, with a possible D match to TRBD2 (6 bases). With 0 bases removed from V and 1 base from J, the gap between germline ends came to 11 bases. This CDR3 has 15 residues. Germline CDR1 is SGDLS and CDR2 is YYNGEE. The CDR3 reads CASSVGGGDSYEQYF. The CDR3 DNA reads TGTGCCAGCAGCGTAGGGGGCGGGGATTCCTACGAGCAGTACTTC. The full variable domain, rest sourced from reference TRBV9 and TRBJ2-7, is DSGVTQTPKHLITATGQRVTLRCSPRSGDLSVYWYQQSLDQGLQFLIQYYNGEERAKGNILERFSAQQFPDLHSELNLSSLELGDSALYFCASSVGGGDSYEQYFGPGTRLTVT.

The CDR3 protein is CASSKEVRQGSTYEQYF. The CDR3 nucleotides read TGTGCCAGCAGCAAAGAAGTTCGACAGGGGAGCACCTACGAGCAGTACTTC. The chain combines TRBV21-1 with TRBJ2-7; the table calls TRBD1, which could not be checked here. TRBV21-1 is a listed pseudogene. The CDR3 sequence is 17 residues long.

The rearrangement uses TRBV4-2 and TRBJ2-1; D unclear. This CDR3 has 14 residues. Germline V gene sequence: CDR1 LGHNA, CDR2 YNFKEQ. Trimming cost V 0 bases and J 3 bases, with 6 bases left between them. This chain's CDR3 is CASSQENGYNEQFF. The CDR3 region has the DNA TGTGCCAGCAGCCAAGAAAACGGCTACAATGAGCAGTTCTTC.

V and J are TRBV10-3 and TRBJ1-1; TRBD1 might be the D (6 bases). V was shortened by 3 bases and J by 0 bases, with 8 bases between the two germline ends. Germline V gene data show CDR1 as ENHRY and CDR2 as SYGVKD. The CDR3 is made up of 14 amino acids. CDR3 sequence reads: CAISDSGVNTEAFF. For the CDR3, the DNA is TGTGCCATCAGTGACTCAGGGGTGAACACTGAAGCTTTCTTT.